This is a list of T cell receptor beta chains from one sample in a study of T cells in Graves' hyperthyroidism and ophthalmopathy. TCRdb re-called the multiplex PCR reads with MiXCR, one entry per CDR3 protein. Here the sample spans some 760,000 distinct CDR3 sequences, 12% to 15% being singletons. Sequencing was carried out using blood. These TCRs come from a woman younger than 35 with Graves' hyperthyroidism. The CDR3 runs from the conserved cysteine through the conserved F or W. A D gene is named only where the DNA matches it firmly. Size tells how often a clone was seen (once, few, many) or the class of an expanded clone, and some rows leave it out.

many	TRBJ2-5	TRBV5-4	19	TRBD2	CASSLLGLASHYVVETQYF	TGTGCCAGCAGCTTGTTGGGACTAGCGAGTCATTACGTCGTCGAGACCCAGTACTTC
few	TRBJ2-1	TRBV18	13	.	CASSPGSGREQFF	TGTGCCAGCTCACCCGGGAGCGGACGAGAGCAGTTCTTC
many	TRBJ2-3	TRBV7-3	16	.	CASSPQQVFSTDTQYF	TGTGCCAGCAGCCCCCAACAGGTCTTCAGCACAGATACGCAGTATTTT
.	TRBJ2-5	TRBV30	19	TRBD2	CAWSPLGASSGRAVETQYF	TGTGCCTGGAGCCCCCTGGGGGCTTCCAGCGGGAGGGCCGTAGAGACCCAGTACTTC
many	TRBJ1-1	TRBV6-6	13	.	CASSYGGVTEAFF	TGTGCCAGCAGTTACGGGGGCGTAACTGAAGCTTTCTTT
many	TRBJ2-7	TRBV11-2	14	.	CASSLSPSSYEQYF	TGTGCCAGCAGCTTATCTCCCAGCTCCTACGAGCAGTACTTC
many	TRBJ2-1	TRBV5-1	16	TRBD2	CASRSLAGGSDNEQFF	TGCGCCAGCAGATCCCTAGCGGGAGGGTCGGACAATGAGCAGTTCTTC
few	TRBJ1-6	TRBV28	14	.	CASSLGDTNSPLHF	TGTGCCAGCAGTTTGGGAGATACTAATTCACCCCTCCACTTT
.	TRBJ2-1	TRBV9	16	.	CASSGGGFGGPDEQFF	TGTGCCAGCAGCGGTGGAGGGTTTGGGGGCCCCGATGAGCAGTTCTTC
.	TRBJ2-2	TRBV5-5	16	TRBD2	CASSFVSGSMAGELFF	TGTGCCAGCAGCTTTGTGAGCGGGAGTATGGCCGGGGAGCTGTTTTTT
many	TRBJ2-5	TRBV28	12	.	CASRFDGETQYF	TGTGCCAGCAGATTTGACGGAGAGACCCAGTACTTC
many	TRBJ1-1	TRBV7-9	16	.	CASSPAGGGMNTEAFF	TGTGCCAGCAGCCCCGCTGGGGGCGGCATGAACACTGAAGCTTTCTTT
.	TRBJ2-3	TRBV29-1	15	TRBD2	CSVIPRTSGTHTQYF	TGCAGCGTGATTCCCAGGACTAGCGGGACCCATACGCAGTATTTT
few	TRBJ2-7	TRBV6-1	14	TRBD2	CASSQPAGVYEQYF	TGTGCCAGCAGTCAACCAGCGGGAGTCTACGAGCAGTACTTC
.	TRBJ2-2	TRBV9	12	.	CASSDRPGELFF	TGTGCCAGCAGCGACAGACCTGGGGAGCTGTTTTTT
.	TRBJ1-1	TRBV19	12	.	CASSNRVREAFF	TGTGCCAGTAGTAACCGCGTCAGGGAAGCTTTCTTT
few	TRBJ1-2	TRBV28	13	.	CASSLPQNYGYTF	TGTGCCAGCAGTTTACCCCAAAACTATGGCTACACCTTC
few	TRBJ2-7	TRBV6-2/TRBV6-3	17	TRBD1	CASSWPRTRDRVSEQYF	TGTGCCAGCAGTTGGCCCAGAACCCGGGACAGGGTTTCCGAGCAGTACTTC
many	TRBJ2-1	TRBV11-3	15	TRBD2	CASSPYASGGNEQFF	TGTGCCAGCAGTCCTTACGCTAGCGGGGGTAATGAGCAGTTCTTC
once	TRBJ1-5	TRBV19	15	TRBD1	CASGYIGTVYQPQHF	TGTGCCAGCGGTTATATCGGGACAGTTTATCAGCCCCAGCATTTT
many	TRBJ2-3	TRBV12-3/TRBV12-4	14	TRBD2	CASRSSGRADTQYF	TGTGCCAGCAGGTCTAGCGGGAGGGCAGATACGCAGTATTTT
few	TRBJ1-5	TRBV28	14	.	CASSYVDRNQPQHF	TGTGCCAGCAGTTACGTCGACAGGAATCAGCCCCAGCATTTT
few	TRBJ2-1	TRBV10-3	17	.	CAISENVGGVPYNEQFF	TGTGCCATCAGTGAGAATGTGGGGGGAGTTCCCTACAATGAGCAGTTCTTC
many	TRBJ1-5	TRBV2	13	.	CASQGFSNQPQHF	TGTGCCAGCCAAGGCTTTAGCAATCAGCCCCAGCATTTT
many	TRBJ1-1	TRBV7-3	20	TRBD1	CASRLPGGFIVQGSGTEAFF	TGTGCCAGCAGATTACCCGGGGGTTTCATTGTACAGGGGAGTGGTACTGAAGCTTTCTTT
many	TRBJ2-7	TRBV7-2	17	TRBD1	CASSQPLNRGLPYEQYF	TGTGCCAGCAGCCAACCCCTTAACAGGGGATTACCCTACGAGCAGTACTTC
.	TRBJ2-1	TRBV2	14	.	CASLGEGAINEQFF	TGTGCCAGCCTGGGGGAGGGGGCTATCAATGAGCAGTTCTTC
few	TRBJ2-3	TRBV28	19	TRBD2	CASSPGLAGIAGATDTQYF	TGTGCCAGCAGTCCCGGACTAGCGGGTATTGCGGGGGCCACAGATACGCAGTATTTT
many	TRBJ2-2	TRBV30	13	.	CAWILTGRGELFF	TGTGCCTGGATCTTAACGGGCAGGGGGGAGCTGTTTTTT
.	TRBJ1-2	TRBV5-1	13	.	CASRPWSAYGYTF	TGCGCCAGCCGACCCTGGTCCGCCTATGGCTACACCTTC
many	TRBJ2-7	TRBV6-6	15	.	CASSYSGLTPGEQYF	TGTGCCAGCAGTTACTCAGGACTAACACCTGGTGAGCAGTACTTC
.	TRBJ2-1	TRBV27	13	TRBD1	CASSYHRGREQFF	TGTGCCAGCAGTTATCACAGGGGACGGGAGCAGTTCTTC
.	TRBJ1-1	TRBV6-1	14	.	CASRRTDMNTEAFF	TGTGCCAGCAGGAGGACGGATATGAACACTGAAGCTTTCTTT